This T cell receptor (beta chain) was found in a study of cytomegalovirus exposure and HLA in healthy donors. The germline CDR1 and CDR2 sequences are MNHEY and SVGAGI. This CDR3 contains 14 residues. Trimming pared 7 bases from V and 2 bases from J, leaving 12 bases between. TCRdb's copy holds only in-frame clones and misses some; the assay was immunoSEQ multiplex PCR. The data contain some 49,000 clones, almost 95% of them singletons. The sequence derives from a young man in good health and CMV-seronegative. The specimen was PBMCs. This chain uses TRBV6-5 with TRBJ1-3, with TRBD1 as a possible D gene (5 bases). The CDR3 loop is CASTAGFAGNTIYF. The CDR3 bases are TGTGCCAGCACTGCAGGGTTTGCTGGAAACACCATATATTTT.